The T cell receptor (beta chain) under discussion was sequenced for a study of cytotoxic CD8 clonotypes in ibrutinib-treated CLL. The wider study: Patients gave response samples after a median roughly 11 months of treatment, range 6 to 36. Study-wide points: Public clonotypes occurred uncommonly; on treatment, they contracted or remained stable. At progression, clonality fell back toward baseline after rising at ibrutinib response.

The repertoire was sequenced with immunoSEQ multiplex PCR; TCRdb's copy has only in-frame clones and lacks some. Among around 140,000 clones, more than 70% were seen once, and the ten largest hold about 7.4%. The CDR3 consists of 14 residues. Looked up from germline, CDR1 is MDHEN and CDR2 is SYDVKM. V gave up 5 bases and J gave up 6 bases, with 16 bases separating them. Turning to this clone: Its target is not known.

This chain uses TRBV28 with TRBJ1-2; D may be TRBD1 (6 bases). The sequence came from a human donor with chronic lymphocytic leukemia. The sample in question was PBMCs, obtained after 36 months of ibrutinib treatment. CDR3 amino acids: CASSRRGAYDGYTF. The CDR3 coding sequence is TGTGCCAGCAGTCGGCGGGGGGCGTATGATGGCTACACCTTC.